This T cell receptor beta chain comes out of a study of cytomegalovirus exposure and HLA in healthy donors. The PCR was carried out with 60 Vbeta primers and 13 Jbeta primers. Sequenced by immunoSEQ multiplex PCR; TCRdb stores in-frame clones only, minus some. The sample has more than 110,000 clones, roughly 76% seen once. The sequencing input was PBMCs. The clonotype originates from a human donor in good health.

The CDR3 is CASSQVTTGATNEKLFF. CDR3 nucleotides: TGCGCCAGCAGCCAAGTGACCACAGGGGCAACTAATGAAAAACTGTTTTTT. V usage is TRBV4-1 and J usage is TRBJ1-4; 7 bases fit TRBD1. Germline V gene data show CDR1 as MGHRA and CDR2 as YSYEKL. The CDR3 is 17 residues long. With 1 base clipped from V and 0 bases from J, the junction kept 5 bases outside the gene matches.